This TCR beta chain came from a study of metastatic and nonmetastatic thyroid tumors. Looking at the study overall: Both malignant and benign thyroid patients supplied peripheral blood and tumor or nodule tissue samples, across which the repertoires of these patients were then compared. The study, taken as a whole, reports: Reported TCR beta diversity, measured in blood and tumor, was significantly higher for malignant thyroid tumors than for benign nodules.

Authors' data handling: The distant-metastasis classifier for papillary thyroid cancer was built from CDR3 differences across clinicopathological groups. Via MiXCR, TCRdb re-called the PCR reads. The V and J calls follow TCRdb's processing rather than the paper's. This table has about 5,900 clones, approximately 33% appearing once. Prior to thyroid surgery, none of the patients had received any treatment. The V gene's germline CDR1 is MNHNS and CDR2 SASEGT. Unmatched junction bases numbered 5, after V lost 6 bases and J lost 0 bases. There are 15 residues in the CDR3. About this clone: Its antigen is undetermined.

Sequences were obtained from adjacent normal tissue. The rearrangement links TRBV6-1 to TRBJ2-1, with TRBD2 matching 7 bases. This sequence was found in a male donor with papillary thyroid cancer or a benign thyroid nodule (not recorded which). Some clones in this sample may be carry-over from other donors' samples. The CDR3 loop reads CASRFGLVSYNEQFF. CDR3 coding DNA: TGTGCCAGCAGATTCGGACTAGTCTCCTACAATGAGCAGTTCTTC.